This T cell receptor (beta chain) is drawn from a study of memory CD4+ T cells and cytomegalovirus serostatus. The overall study: Donors were healthy Belgian adults, under 10 CMV seropositive and approximately 25 seronegative. Findings and limits, study-wide: CMV serostatus prediction reached median AUC roughly 0.95, or 0.91 with US-trained model. CD4+ memory repertoires contained 67 of 164 reported CMV TCRbeta sequences.

The sort gate was single viable CD3+CD4+CD8-CD45RO+ cells for memory CD4+ T cells. Serostatus was set by detecting CMV pp150, pp28, p38, p52 IgG. Concerning this clone: The antigen remains undetermined.

Using immunoSEQ multiplex PCR, the repertoire was profiled, and TCRdb retains in-frame clones only, with some absent. Among 45,000 to 70,000 clones, roughly 85% were seen once, and the ten largest hold 0.5%. This clonotype was sampled from an adult in good health and CMV-seronegative. Some clones in this sample may be carry-over from other donors' samples. Sequencing was performed on memory CD4+ T cells from blood.

DNA for the CDR3: TGTGCCAGCAGTCTTAACGGGTTTAGAGATACGCAGTATTTT. It yields the protein CASSLNGFRDTQYF. The chain carries TRBV6-4 and TRBJ2-3; D remains ambiguous. The V gene lost 5 bases and the J gene lost 5 bases, with 14 bases spanning the gap. This CDR3 comprises 14 residues. Germline CDR1 is MRHNA and CDR2 is SNTAGT.